One T cell receptor (beta chain) is described in this entry. V gave up 3 bases and J gave up 6 bases, with 6 bases separating them. Germline CDR1 DFQATT, CDR2 SNEGSKA (reference sequence). This CDR3 region has 11 residues. This record comes from a study of blood T cell repertoires in COVID-19. Study background: Donors in the United States, Italy and Spain gave samples during acute or convalescent COVID-19. The analysed material was cDNA or gDNA that came from T cells, B-cell-depleted T cells, or PBMCs.

In the authors' workflow: Quantification of nucleated cells was approximated via reference gene primer amplification. The repertoire was sequenced with immunoSEQ multiplex PCR; TCRdb's copy has only in-frame clones and lacks some. That table furnishes V, J and clone size, whereas the DNA furnished D and trimming. Counted here are about 200,000 clones, 75% to 85% occurring once; the ten biggest clones make up roughly 13%. The clonotype comes from a human donor in a cohort sampled during active COVID-19. The chain has TRBV20-1 and TRBJ2-1; D ambiguous. The sequencing input was peripheral blood. The CDR3 region is CSASYSNEQFF. DNA for the CDR3: TGCAGTGCTAGTTATAGCAATGAGCAGTTCTTC.